This T cell receptor (beta chain) was identified during a study of cytomegalovirus exposure and HLA in healthy donors. Study results and caveats: Reported performance of the classifier showed diagnosis of cytomegalovirus status with high specificity and sensitivity. Three chains tied to CMV proved CMV antigen-specific in vitro.

The data were produced by immunoSEQ multiplex PCR, yet TCRdb's version contains in-frame clones alone and is incomplete. The data hold 200,000 or so clones, with around 90% observed a single time. Germline CDR1 reads MGHRA; CDR2 reads YSYEKL. This CDR3 is built from 13 residues. Unmatched junction bases numbered 5, after V lost 4 bases and J lost 6 bases. For this clone: Antigen specificity is unknown.

Sequencing input: PBMCs. The chain joins TRBV4-1 to TRBJ2-7; 8 nucleotides align to TRBD1. The receptor comes from a woman aged 18-35 years in good health and CMV-seropositive. DNA for the CDR3: TGCGCCAGCAGCCCGACAGGGGCAGGCGAGCAGTACTTC. The encoded protein is CASSPTGAGEQYF.